This TCR beta chain originates from a study of beta chain features in type 1 diabetes. This clone was recorded a few times. The antigen is not known. The investigators reverse transcribed all of the isolated RNA, so they sequenced expressed TCRB transcripts. Sequencing was performed with immunoSEQ multiplex PCR; in TCRdb, only in-frame clones are kept and a portion is missing. The sample includes hundreds of thousands of clones, around an eighth seen only once; the top ten take 0.02% to 0.025%. CDR1 MNHNS and CDR2 SASEGT come from the germline V gene. The length of the CDR3 is 12 residues. V was clipped by 5 bases and J by 7 bases, with 11 bases between them. Overall study findings and caveats: All four CD4+ subsets from Type 1 diabetes patients carried moderately but significantly shorter TCRB CDR3s.

The sample was naive CD4+ T cells from blood. The gene calls are TRBV6-1 and TRBJ1-1, with D possibly TRBD1 on 5 matching bases. The source is a man between 18 and 29 years old with type 1 diabetes. CDR3 protein: CASSRVQGEAFF. The CDR3 nucleotides read TGTGCCAGCAGTCGAGTCCAGGGTGAAGCTTTCTTT.